The text below deals with one TCR beta chain. Reverse transcription of roughly 0.5 to 1 ug RNA was performed with random hexamers. MiXCR was run by TCRdb on the immunoSEQ multiplex PCR reads, yielding one entry per CDR3 protein. The repertoire has over 150,000 distinct CDR3 sequences, 85% to 95% of them found once; the top ten carry around 0.095%. V shed 4 bases, J shed 4 bases, and the junction held 5 bases outside the gene matches. This CDR3 has 15 amino acids. The germline V gene encodes CDR1 SGHRS and CDR2 YFSETQ. This entry comes from a study of CD8 T cells in Susac syndrome. This sequence was found in a human donor with Susac syndrome. The rearrangement joins TRBV5-1 to TRBJ2-1, with 10 nucleotides matching TRBD2. Sequenced input: CD4+ T cells from PBMCs. For the CDR3, the DNA is TGCGCCAGCAGCGTGAGCGGGGGGGTGTACAATGAGCAGTTCTTC. The encoded protein is CASSVSGGVYNEQFF.